Below are 17 T cell receptor beta chains sequenced from a single sample in a study of T cell changes during pregnancy in multiple sclerosis. Clones were sequenced by immunoSEQ multiplex PCR, and TCRdb holds only the in-frame ones, with some missing. The sample consists of approximately 16,000 clones, around 83% of them appearing once. Source: CD8+ T cells from peripheral blood mononuclear cells, taken after pregnancy. The source is a female donor in good health, enrolled as a control in a pregnancy study.

The chain joins TRBV4-1 to TRBJ1-6; 9 positions agree with TRBD1. The CDR3 extends over 17 amino acids. J lost 5 bases, V lost 1 base, and 6 bases had no gene match. The germline V gene encodes CDR1 MGHRA and CDR2 YSYEKL. CDR3 DNA: TGCGCCAGCAGCCAAGTCTGGGACAGGGTTGATAATTCACCCCTCCACTTT. It codes for CASSQVWDRVDNSPLHF.

The rearrangement joins TRBV4-2 to TRBJ2-1, with 7 bases that match TRBD1. Germline V gene data show CDR1 as LGHNA and CDR2 as YNFKEQ. The CDR3 is 16 amino acids. V lost 1 base and J lost 6; bases outside the gene matches: 9. For the CDR3, the DNA is TGTGCCAGCAGCCAAGTCCAGGGGGATTCGGGCAATGAGCAGTTCTTC. It yields the protein CASSQVQGDSGNEQFF.

This clone appeared once. This chain joins TRBV5-1 and TRBJ2-1, with a weak D call TRBD1 (5 bases). The CDR3 sequence is 15 residues long. Trimming stripped 6 bases from V and 0 bases from J, with 13 bases between. CDR1 SGHRS and CDR2 YFSETQ come from the germline V gene. CDR3 in amino acids: CASTTYRSSYNEQFF. CDR3 coding DNA: TGCGCCAGCACCACTTACAGGAGCTCCTACAATGAGCAGTTCTTC.

The V gene is TRBV5-5, the J gene TRBJ1-2, with 11 bases fitting TRBD1. The CDR3 is 16 residues long. In germline, CDR1 is SGHKS, CDR2 YYEKEE (reference sequence). Trimming at V came to 4 bases and at J to 4 bases, leaving 9 bases not matched to a gene. This CDR3 is CASSQGLDRGLYGYTF. The CDR3 bases are TGTGCCAGCAGCCAGGGACTGGACAGGGGGCTCTATGGCTACACCTTC.

This clone appeared many times. The rearrangement links TRBV11-2 to TRBJ2-7; 8 positions match TRBD1. Germline assignment: CDR1 SGHAT and CDR2 FQNNGV. V shed 9 bases, J shed 1 base, and the junction held 2 bases outside the gene matches. The CDR3 is 12 amino acids. CDR3 coding DNA: TGTGCCAGGGACAGGGATTCCTACGAGCAGTACTTC. This encodes CARDRDSYEQYF. The full variable domain, rest sourced from reference TRBV11-2 and TRBJ2-7, is EAGVAQSPRYKIIEKRQSVAFWCNPISGHATLYWYQQILGQGPKLLIQFQNNGVVDDSQLPKDRFSAERLKGVDSTLKIQPAKLEDSAVYLCARDRDSYEQYFGPGTRLTVT.

This clone was seen just once. This chain joins TRBV9 and TRBJ1-4; D perhaps matches TRBD1 (6 bases). The CDR3 is made up of 15 amino acids. In germline, CDR1 is SGDLS, CDR2 YYNGEE. V dropped 4 bases and J dropped 2 bases, with 12 bases sitting between them. The CDR3, as DNA: TGTGCCAGCAGCCCCACGAGGGGGACTAATGAAAAACTGTTTTTT. Translating gives CASSPTRGTNEKLFF. Filled out from reference TRBV9 and TRBJ1-4, the complete variable domain reads DSGVTQTPKHLITATGQRVTLRCSPRSGDLSVYWYQQSLDQGLQFLIQYYNGEERAKGNILERFSAQQFPDLHSELNLSSLELGDSALYFCASSPTRGTNEKLFFGSGTQLSVL.

The chain joins TRBV5-6 to TRBJ2-1; D may be TRBD1 (5 bases). Trimming removed 4 bases from V and 8 bases from J, with 13 bases in between. The CDR3 is 13 residues long. Germline assignment: CDR1 SGHDT and CDR2 YYEEEE. CDR3 DNA: TGTGCCAGCAGCCCAGGGATGTCCGATGAGCAGTTCTTC. Translation gives CASSPGMSDEQFF. Looking up the rest from reference TRBV5-6 and TRBJ2-1 gives the full variable domain: DAGVTQSPTHLIKTRGQQVTLRCSPKSGHDTVSWYQQALGQGPQFIFQYYEEEERQRGNFPDRFSGHQFPNYSSELNVNALLLGDSALYLCASSPGMSDEQFFGPGTRLTVL.

This chain joins TRBV9 and TRBJ2-1, with 15 bases identical to TRBD2. Germline V gene data show CDR1 as SGDLS and CDR2 as YYNGEE. The CDR3 has 17 residues. J lost 2 bases, V lost 3 bases, and 3 bases had no gene match. DNA for the CDR3: TGTGCCAGCAGCGCCCGGACTAGCGGGGGGGCCTACAATGAGCAGTTCTTC. Protein: CASSARTSGGAYNEQFF.

This clone has just a few counts. This rearrangement joins TRBV5-5 to TRBJ2-7; tentative D call: TRBD1 (5 bases). Germline lookup yields CDR1 SGHKS and CDR2 YYEKEE (reference sequence). This CDR3 spans 14 amino acids. V lost 3 bases and J lost 6, with 16 bases in between. In DNA form, the CDR3 reads TGTGCCAGCAGCTCGACCGACAGTCTCTCCGAGCAGTACTTC. This gives the protein CASSSTDSLSEQYF.

The V and J genes are TRBV9 and TRBJ2-2, with 10 bases that match TRBD2. The germline CDR1 and CDR2 sequences are SGDLS and YYNGEE. There are 15 residues in the CDR3. Trimming at V came to 7 bases and at J to 5 bases, leaving 8 bases not matched to a gene. CDR3 protein: CASRASSGGTGELFF. The CDR3 DNA reads TGTGCCAGCCGGGCGTCTAGCGGGGGAACCGGGGAGCTGTTTTTT.

This rearrangement joins TRBV27 to TRBJ2-2; TRBD2 is a possible D gene (6 bases). CDR3 length: 15 residues. Trimming cost V 0 bases and J 5 bases, with 10 bases left between them. The V gene's germline CDR1 is MNHEY and CDR2 SMNVEV (reference sequence). Here the CDR3 reads CASSLSTAGTGELFF. CDR3 bases: TGTGCCAGCAGTTTATCCACCGCGGGGACCGGGGAGCTGTTTTTT.

The genes are TRBV19 and TRBJ2-7, with TRBD1 matching over 11 bases. Germline CDR1 is LNHDA and CDR2 is SQIVND (reference sequence). V shed 11 bases, J shed 6 bases, and the junction held 6 bases outside the gene matches. The CDR3 has 12 amino acids. In nucleotides, the CDR3 is TGTGCCGCTGGGACAGGGGGAGGCGAGCAGTACTTC. This gives the protein CAAGTGGGEQYF. The full variable domain, completed using reference TRBV19 and TRBJ2-7, is DGGITQSPKYLFRKEGQNVTLSCEQNLNHDAMYWYRQDPGQGLRLIYYSQIVNDFQKGDIAEGYSVSREKKESFPLTVTSAQKNPTAFYLCAAGTGGGEQYFGPGTRLTVT.

The chain joins TRBV6-5 to TRBJ1-2, with no clear D. Trimming took 2 bases from V and 4 from J, leaving 8 bases between them. The CDR3 spans 13 residues. Per germline, CDR1 MNHEY and CDR2 SVGAGI. The DNA for the CDR3 is TGTGCCAGCAGTTACCGAGGAGGCTATGGCTACACCTTC. This encodes CASSYRGGYGYTF.

This chain joins TRBV11-2 and TRBJ2-1, with 9 bases fitting TRBD2. V was clipped by 2 bases and J by 7 bases; unmatched bases: 18. The germline CDR1 and CDR2 sequences are SGHAT and FQNNGV. The CDR3 covers 19 residues. CDR3 sequence: CASSLRPITGTSRRNEQFF. CDR3 bases: TGTGCCAGCAGCTTAAGGCCGATTACCGGGACTAGCAGGAGGAATGAGCAGTTCTTC.

The chain carries TRBV9 and TRBJ1-3, with D maybe TRBD1 (6 bases). The CDR3 contains 15 residues. Trimming removed 0 bases at V and 7 bases at J, with 14 bases between. In germline, CDR1 is SGDLS, CDR2 YYNGEE. The CDR3 sequence is CASSVAPGVGNTIYF. CDR3 coding DNA: TGTGCCAGCAGCGTAGCTCCAGGGGTGGGGAACACCATATATTTT.

The chain has TRBV5-1 and TRBJ2-3; 7 bases are shared with TRBD2. The germline gives CDR1 SGHRS, CDR2 YFSETQ. The ends lost 0 bases at V and 4 bases at J; junction bases unmatched: 5. This CDR3 has 15 residues. The CDR3 sequence: CASSLGSGRADTQYF. The CDR3 DNA follows: TGCGCCAGCAGCTTGGGTAGCGGGCGGGCAGATACGCAGTATTTT.

This chain connects TRBV4-3 to TRBJ2-3; no clear D. This CDR3 comprises 14 residues. Deletions cut 0 bases from V and 0 bases from J, with 4 bases between. Germline-derived CDR1 and CDR2 are LGHNA and YSLEER. CDR3 amino acids: CASSQDGSTDTQYF. The CDR3 DNA reads as TGCGCCAGCAGCCAAGATGGCAGCACAGATACGCAGTATTTT.